This TCR beta chain was recorded in a study of cytomegalovirus exposure and HLA in healthy donors. Study-wide findings and caveats: In a later analysis, TCR beta V- and J-gene trimming was associated with a missense DCLRE1C variant. A later analysis found that most CMV-associated TCR beta chains appeared HLA-restricted.

This clone was counted a single time. What it binds is unknown. Germline V gene data show CDR1 as SNHLY and CDR2 as FYNNEI. The J segment lost 4 bases and the V segment lost 3 bases, leaving 12 bases of the junction unmatched. The CDR3 runs to 17 residues. As for the donors, each was a healthy bone marrow donor. While unrecorded immune exposures were likely, the donors were nominally healthy when sampled. Primers: 60 Vbeta forward and 13 Jbeta reverse. Assay: immunoSEQ multiplex PCR; the TCRdb copy retains only in-frame clones and omits some. The sample contains around 140,000 clones, around 80% of which appear only once.

V usage is TRBV2 and J usage is TRBJ2-3, with 8 nucleotides matching TRBD2. The sample was PBMCs. The TCR was taken from a female donor in good health and CMV-seropositive. In DNA form, the CDR3 reads TGTGCCAGCAGTGACGGTACGGGAGGGCCGGTATCAGATACGCAGTATTTT. Amino acid sequence: CASSDGTGGPVSDTQYF.